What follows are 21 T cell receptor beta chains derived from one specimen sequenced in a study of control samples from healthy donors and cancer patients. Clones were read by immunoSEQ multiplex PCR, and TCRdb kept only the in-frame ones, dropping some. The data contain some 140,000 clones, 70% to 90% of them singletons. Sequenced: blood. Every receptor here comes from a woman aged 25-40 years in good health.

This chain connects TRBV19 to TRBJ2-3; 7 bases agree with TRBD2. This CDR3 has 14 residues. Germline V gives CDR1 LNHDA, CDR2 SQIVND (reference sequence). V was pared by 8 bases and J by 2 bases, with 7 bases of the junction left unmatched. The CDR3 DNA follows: TGTGCCAGTGGCGAGCGGGGCGCCACAGATACGCAGTATTTT. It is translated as CASGERGATDTQYF.

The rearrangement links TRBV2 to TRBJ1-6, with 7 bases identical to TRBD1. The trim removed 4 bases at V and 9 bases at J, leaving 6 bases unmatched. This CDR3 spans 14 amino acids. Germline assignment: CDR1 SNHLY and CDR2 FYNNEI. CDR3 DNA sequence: TGTGCCAGCAGTGGGGGACAGAGAGTTTCACCCCTCCACTTT. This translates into CASSGGQRVSPLHF.

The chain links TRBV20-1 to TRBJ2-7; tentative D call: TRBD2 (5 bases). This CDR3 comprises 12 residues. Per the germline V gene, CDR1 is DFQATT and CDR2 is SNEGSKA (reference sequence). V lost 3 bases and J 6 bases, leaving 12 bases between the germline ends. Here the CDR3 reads CSASSAPGEQYF. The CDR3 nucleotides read TGCAGTGCTAGTAGCGCTCCCGGCGAGCAGTACTTC.

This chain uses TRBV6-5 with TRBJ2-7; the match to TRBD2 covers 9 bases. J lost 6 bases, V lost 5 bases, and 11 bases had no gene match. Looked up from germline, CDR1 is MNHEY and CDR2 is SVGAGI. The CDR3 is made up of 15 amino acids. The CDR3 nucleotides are TGTGCCAGCAGTCCCGAGGGCGGGAGGGCCTCCGAGCAGTACTTC. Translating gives CASSPEGGRASEQYF.

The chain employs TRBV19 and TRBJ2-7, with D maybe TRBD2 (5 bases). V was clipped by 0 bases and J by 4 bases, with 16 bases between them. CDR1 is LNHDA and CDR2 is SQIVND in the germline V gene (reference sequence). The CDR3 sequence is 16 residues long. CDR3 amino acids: CASSIDLASGAYEQYF. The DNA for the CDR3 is TGTGCCAGTAGTATAGATCTAGCAAGCGGAGCGTACGAGCAGTACTTC.

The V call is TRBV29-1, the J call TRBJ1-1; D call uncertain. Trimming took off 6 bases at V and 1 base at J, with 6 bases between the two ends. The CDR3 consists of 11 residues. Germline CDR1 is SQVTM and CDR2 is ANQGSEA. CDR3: CSVRPNTEAFF. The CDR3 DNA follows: TGCAGCGTCAGACCGAACACTGAAGCTTTCTTT. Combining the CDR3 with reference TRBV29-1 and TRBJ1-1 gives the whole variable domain SAVISQKPSRDICQRGTSLTIQCQVDSQVTMMFWYRQQPGQSLTLIATANQGSEATYESGFVIDKFPISRPNLTFSTLTVSNMSPEDSSIYLCSVRPNTEAFFGQGTRLTVV.

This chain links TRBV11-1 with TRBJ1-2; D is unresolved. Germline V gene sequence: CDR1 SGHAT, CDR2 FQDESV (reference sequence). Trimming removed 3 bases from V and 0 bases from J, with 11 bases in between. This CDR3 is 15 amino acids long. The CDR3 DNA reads TGTGCCAGCAGCTTTTCTCGACAAACTAACTATGGCTACACCTTC. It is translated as CASSFSRQTNYGYTF.

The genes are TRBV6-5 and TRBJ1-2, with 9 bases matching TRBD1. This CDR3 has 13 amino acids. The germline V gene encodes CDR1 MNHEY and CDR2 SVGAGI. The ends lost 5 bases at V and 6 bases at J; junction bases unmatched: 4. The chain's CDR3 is CASSRGQGNGYTF. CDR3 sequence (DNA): TGTGCCAGCAGTCGTGGACAGGGGAATGGCTACACCTTC.

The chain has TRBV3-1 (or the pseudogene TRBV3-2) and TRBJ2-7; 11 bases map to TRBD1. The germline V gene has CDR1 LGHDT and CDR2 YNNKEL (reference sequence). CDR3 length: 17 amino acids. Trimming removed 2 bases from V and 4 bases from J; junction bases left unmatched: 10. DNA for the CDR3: TGTGCCAGCAGCCAATCCACCGGGACAGGGGGTGGGTACGAGCAGTACTTC. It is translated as CASSQSTGTGGGYEQYF.

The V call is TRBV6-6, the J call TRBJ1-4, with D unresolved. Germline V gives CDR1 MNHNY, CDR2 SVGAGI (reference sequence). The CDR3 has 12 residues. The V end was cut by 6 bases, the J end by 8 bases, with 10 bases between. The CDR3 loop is CASRHGEEKLFF. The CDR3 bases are TGTGCCAGCAGGCACGGGGAGGAAAAACTGTTTTTT.

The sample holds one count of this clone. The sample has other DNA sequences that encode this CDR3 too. In DNA form, the CDR3 reads TGTGCCAGCAGCTTAGGACTAGGTACAGATACGCAGTATTTT. This codes for CASSLGLGTDTQYF. The chain employs TRBV7-2 and TRBJ2-3, with D tentatively TRBD2 (6 bases). CDR1 and CDR2 from the germline V gene are SGHTA and FQGNSA. The V and J ends lost 1 base and 3 bases respectively, with 8 bases between them. The CDR3 loop spans 14 amino acids.

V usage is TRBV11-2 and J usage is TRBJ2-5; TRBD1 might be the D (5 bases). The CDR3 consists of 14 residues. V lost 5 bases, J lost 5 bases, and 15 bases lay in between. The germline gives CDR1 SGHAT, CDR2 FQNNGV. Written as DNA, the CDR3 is TGTGCCAGCAGCCTCCTCAAGGGGCCCGAGACCCAGTACTTC. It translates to CASSLLKGPETQYF. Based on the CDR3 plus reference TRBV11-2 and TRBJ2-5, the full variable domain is EAGVAQSPRYKIIEKRQSVAFWCNPISGHATLYWYQQILGQGPKLLIQFQNNGVVDDSQLPKDRFSAERLKGVDSTLKIQPAKLEDSAVYLCASSLLKGPETQYFGPGTRLLVL.

Here the CDR3 DNA reads TGTGCCAGCAGCCCCGAGGGGCTGGGCAAAAACATTCAGTACTTC. It specifies CASSPEGLGKNIQYF. The chain combines TRBV3-1 (or the pseudogene TRBV3-2) with TRBJ2-4; D tentatively fits TRBD1 or TRBD2 (5 bases each). Trimming removed 4 bases from V and 3 bases from J, with 13 bases in between. Germline V gives CDR1 LGHDT, CDR2 YNNKEL (reference sequence). This CDR3 comprises 15 residues.

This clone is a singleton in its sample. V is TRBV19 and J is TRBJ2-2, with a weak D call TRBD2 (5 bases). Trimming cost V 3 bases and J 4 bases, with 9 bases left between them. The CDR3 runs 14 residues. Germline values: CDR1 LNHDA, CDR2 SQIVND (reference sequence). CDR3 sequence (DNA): TGTGCCAGTAGTATGATAGCGCCCACCGGGGAGCTGTTTTTT. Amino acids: CASSMIAPTGELFF.

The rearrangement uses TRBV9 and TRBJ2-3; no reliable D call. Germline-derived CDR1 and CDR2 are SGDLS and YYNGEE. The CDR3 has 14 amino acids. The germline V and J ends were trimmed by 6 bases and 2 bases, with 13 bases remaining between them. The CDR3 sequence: CASTPGQLTDTQYF. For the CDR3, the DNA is TGTGCCAGCACCCCTGGGCAGCTCACAGATACGCAGTATTTT.

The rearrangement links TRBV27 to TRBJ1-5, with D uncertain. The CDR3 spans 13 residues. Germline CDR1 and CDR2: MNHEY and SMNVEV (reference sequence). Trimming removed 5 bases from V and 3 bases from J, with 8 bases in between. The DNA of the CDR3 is TGTGCCAGCAGTATGTGGTTCAATCAGCCCCAGCATTTT. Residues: CASSMWFNQPQHF.

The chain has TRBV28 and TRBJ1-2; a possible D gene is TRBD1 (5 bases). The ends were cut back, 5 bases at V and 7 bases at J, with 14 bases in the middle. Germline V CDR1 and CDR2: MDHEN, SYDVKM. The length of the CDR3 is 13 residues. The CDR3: CASSTSDSGGYTF. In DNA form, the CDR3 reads TGTGCCAGCAGTACAAGCGACAGTGGTGGCTACACCTTC.

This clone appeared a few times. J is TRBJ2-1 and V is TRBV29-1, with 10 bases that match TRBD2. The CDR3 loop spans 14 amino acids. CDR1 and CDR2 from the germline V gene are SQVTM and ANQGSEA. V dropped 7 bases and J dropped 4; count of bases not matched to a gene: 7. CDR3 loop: CSGTTSGVYNEQFF. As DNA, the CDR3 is TGCAGCGGGACTACTAGCGGGGTTTACAATGAGCAGTTCTTC.

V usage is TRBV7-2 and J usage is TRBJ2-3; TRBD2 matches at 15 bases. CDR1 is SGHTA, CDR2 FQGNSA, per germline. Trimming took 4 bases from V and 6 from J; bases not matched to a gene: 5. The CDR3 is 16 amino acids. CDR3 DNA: TGTGCCAGCAGCTCCGGACTAGCGGGAGGGGAGGATACGCAGTATTTT. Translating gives CASSSGLAGGEDTQYF.

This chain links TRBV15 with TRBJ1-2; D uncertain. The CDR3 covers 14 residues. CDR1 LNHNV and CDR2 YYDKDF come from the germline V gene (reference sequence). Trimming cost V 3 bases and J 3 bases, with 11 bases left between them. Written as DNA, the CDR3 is TGTGCCACCAGCAGCGGGCAGTTTGACTATGGCTACACCTTC. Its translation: CATSSGQFDYGYTF.

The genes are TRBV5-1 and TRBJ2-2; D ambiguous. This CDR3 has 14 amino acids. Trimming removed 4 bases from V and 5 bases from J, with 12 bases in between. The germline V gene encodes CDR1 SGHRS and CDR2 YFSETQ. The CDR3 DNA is TGCGCCAGCAGCCCCCCCGAGCTAACCGGGGAGCTGTTTTTT. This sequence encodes CASSPPELTGELFF.